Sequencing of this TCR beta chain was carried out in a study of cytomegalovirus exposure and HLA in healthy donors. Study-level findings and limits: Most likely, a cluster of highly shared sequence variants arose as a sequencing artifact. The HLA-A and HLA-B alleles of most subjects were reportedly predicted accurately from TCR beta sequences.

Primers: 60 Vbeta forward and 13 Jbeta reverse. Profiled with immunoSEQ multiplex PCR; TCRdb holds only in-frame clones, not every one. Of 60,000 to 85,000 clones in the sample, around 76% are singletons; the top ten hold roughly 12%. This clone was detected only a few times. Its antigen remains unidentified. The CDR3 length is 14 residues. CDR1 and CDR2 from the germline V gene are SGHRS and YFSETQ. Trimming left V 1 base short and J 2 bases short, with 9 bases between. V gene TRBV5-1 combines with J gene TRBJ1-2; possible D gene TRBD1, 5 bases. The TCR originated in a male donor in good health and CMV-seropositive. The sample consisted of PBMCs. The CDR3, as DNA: TGCGCCAGCAGCTTGTTAGACAGAAACTATGGCTACACCTTC. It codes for CASSLLDRNYGYTF.